Listed below are T cell receptor beta chains from one sample, sequenced in a study of T-cell memory formation after mild COVID-19. TCRdb itself ran the 5' RACE reads through MiXCR, one entry per CDR3 protein. The data contain 450,000 or so distinct CDR3 sequences, 15% to 25% of them singletons. The sample taken for sequencing was PBMCs or a T cell subset sorted from them (not recorded which). These receptors were taken from an adult woman who had mild COVID-19 (a few samples of this study predate the infection). Cell type and time point are not known. Each CDR3 is given with its conserved first and last residue. A D gene is named only where the DNA matches it firmly. Only part of the rows carry a size: once, few, many, or a class if the clone is expanded.

TRBJ2-7 TRBV19 many TRBD2 CASASGRAGEQYF TGTGCCAGCGCCAGCGGGAGGGCCGGCGAGCAGTACTTC
TRBJ2-3 TRBV18 few - CASSPPDLTDTQYF TGTGCCAGCTCACCACCGGACCTCACAGATACGCAGTATTTT
TRBJ2-3 TRBV4-1 - - CASSQDIQGRTDTQYF TGCGCCAGCAGCCAAGATATTCAGGGACGGACAGATACGCAGTATTTT
TRBJ2-1 TRBV7-9 - TRBD2 CASSLRAGVRSNNEQFF TGTGCCAGCAGCTTAAGGGCGGGAGTCAGGTCAAACAATGAGCAGTTCTTC
TRBJ2-6 TRBV2 few - CASSEHRSGANVLTF TGTGCCAGCAGTGAGCACCGGTCTGGGGCCAACGTCCTGACTTTC
TRBJ2-3 TRBV7-3 - - CASSYEGGSTDTQYF TGTGCCAGCAGCTATGAAGGAGGAAGCACAGATACGCAGTATTTT
TRBJ2-3 TRBV29-1 - - CSVRDSTDTQYF TGCAGCGTGCGGGACAGCACAGATACGCAGTATTTT
TRBJ2-5 TRBV6-5 - - CASTLMGGGETQYF TGTGCCAGCACCCTTATGGGGGGAGGAGAGACCCAGTACTTC
TRBJ2-7 TRBV6-6 - TRBD2 CATGGYEQYF TGTGCCACCGGGGGGTACGAGCAGTACTTC
TRBJ1-1 TRBV7-9 - - CASSLAHRAAFF TGTGCCAGCAGCTTAGCGCACAGGGCGGCTTTCTTT
TRBJ2-1 TRBV20-1 - TRBD2 CSARGTSAYNEQFF TGCAGTGCTAGAGGTACTAGCGCATACAATGAGCAGTTCTTC
TRBJ2-7 TRBV7-9 - TRBD1 CASSPLGTALYEQYF TGTGCCAGCAGCCCCCTTGGGACAGCCCTCTACGAGCAGTACTTC
TRBJ2-7 TRBV4-3 - - CASSPWRGSYEQYF TGCGCCAGCAGCCCGTGGCGGGGCTCCTACGAGCAGTACTTC
TRBJ2-2 TRBV6-5 - - CASSYSRVVTGELFF TGTGCCAGCAGTTACTCCAGGGTGGTCACCGGGGAGCTGTTTTTT
TRBJ2-7 TRBV27 few - CASSSLGVPYEQYF TGTGCCAGCAGCAGTCTAGGGGTCCCCTACGAGCAGTACTTC
TRBJ1-5 TRBV5-1 - - CASSLEGVQPQHF TGCGCCAGCAGCTTGGAGGGAGTTCAGCCCCAGCATTTT
TRBJ2-7 TRBV5-4 many TRBD1 CASSPHRGAYEQYF TGTGCCAGCAGCCCCCACAGGGGGGCCTACGAGCAGTACTTC
TRBJ2-3 TRBV7-9 - TRBD2 CASSHPTSGTDTQYF TGTGCCAGCAGCCATCCGACTAGCGGCACAGATACGCAGTATTTT
TRBJ2-1 TRBV12-3/TRBV12-4 few TRBD2 CASSFGTRGYEQFF TGTGCCAGCAGTTTCGGGACTAGAGGATATGAGCAGTTCTTC
TRBJ2-7 TRBV5-1 - TRBD1 CASSLALGQGGNEQYF TGCGCCAGCAGCTTGGCCTTGGGACAGGGGGGCAACGAGCAGTACTTC
TRBJ2-3 TRBV4-1 - - CASSRVYRGAGTDTQYF TGCGCCAGCAGCCGAGTATACCGGGGGGCCGGGACAGATACGCAGTATTTT
TRBJ1-2 TRBV20-1 few - CSAPPMDGYTF TGCAGTGCCCCCCCCATGGATGGCTACACCTTC
TRBJ1-2 TRBV12-3/TRBV12-4 few - CASSLRGTNYGYTF TGTGCCAGCAGTTTGCGGGGGACAAACTATGGCTACACCTTC
TRBJ2-2 TRBV5-1 many - CASSLARTNTGELFF TGCGCCAGCAGCTTGGCCAGGACGAACACCGGGGAGCTGTTTTTT
TRBJ2-3 TRBV4-3 few - CASSQDSGARGDTQYF TGCGCCAGCAGCCAAGACTCAGGGGCCAGGGGTGATACGCAGTATTTT
TRBJ2-5 TRBV10-3 - TRBD1 CAIRTDREETQYF TGTGCCATCAGGACCGACAGGGAAGAGACCCAGTACTTC
TRBJ2-7 TRBV18 few TRBD1 CASSYGTGGGYEQYF TGTGCCAGCTCTTACGGGACAGGTGGGGGATACGAGCAGTACTTC
TRBJ2-7 TRBV7-2 few - CASSLAGVLEQYF TGTGCCAGCAGCTTAGCGGGGGTTCTCGAGCAGTACTTC
TRBJ2-5 TRBV19 few - CASSMEAEETQYF TGTGCCAGTAGTATGGAGGCGGAAGAGACCCAGTACTTC
TRBJ1-2 TRBV7-2 - TRBD1 CASSYDRANYGYTF TGTGCCAGCAGCTACGACAGGGCGAACTATGGCTACACCTTC
TRBJ1-5 TRBV10-3 - - CAISEGWSDQNQPQHF TGTGCCATCAGTGAGGGATGGTCGGACCAAAATCAGCCCCAGCATTTT
TRBJ2-7 TRBV29-1 - TRBD2 CSVRTSGRYEQYF TGCAGCGTCCGGACTAGCGGGCGGTACGAGCAGTACTTC
TRBJ2-1 TRBV27 few TRBD2 CASAWGGGALDEQFF TGTGCCAGCGCCTGGGGCGGGGGGGCGTTGGATGAGCAGTTCTTC
TRBJ2-3 TRBV27 - TRBD1 CASSSLPGQVQDTQYF TGTGCCAGCAGTTCCTTACCGGGACAGGTTCAAGATACGCAGTATTTT
TRBJ1-1 TRBV7-9 many - CASSFPVSTEAFF TGTGCCAGCAGCTTTCCGGTTAGCACTGAAGCTTTCTTT
TRBJ1-2 TRBV7-2 many TRBD1 CASRRRGGGDYGYTF TGTGCCAGCAGACGAAGGGGAGGGGGCGACTATGGCTACACCTTC
TRBJ2-1 TRBV7-8 - - CASSLQGFREQFF TGTGCCAGCAGCTTACAGGGGTTTCGTGAGCAGTTCTTC
TRBJ1-1 TRBV7-9 few TRBD1 CASSMITGGANTEAFF TGTGCCAGCAGTATGATCACAGGGGGCGCGAACACTGAAGCTTTCTTT
TRBJ2-1 TRBV4-3 - - CASSQAPPGNGPYNEQFF TGCGCCAGCAGCCAAGCCCCTCCTGGGAATGGCCCCTACAATGAGCAGTTCTTC
TRBJ2-5 TRBV14 - TRBD2 CASSQWPAGGRETQYF TGTGCCAGCAGCCAATGGCCAGCGGGAGGCCGAGAGACCCAGTACTTC
TRBJ1-2 TRBV27 - - CASSFAGTGYTF TGTGCCAGCAGTTTTGCAGGGACAGGCTACACCTTC
TRBJ2-2 TRBV28 - - CASSLGRELFF TGTGCCAGCAGTTTGGGTAGGGAGCTGTTTTTT
TRBJ1-1 TRBV9 - TRBD1 CASSEGQGIRMNTEAFF TGTGCCAGCAGCGAGGGACAGGGTATAAGAATGAACACTGAAGCTTTCTTT
TRBJ2-1 TRBV7-8 many - CASSSPLRGPYNEQFF TGTGCCAGCAGCTCACCACTCCGGGGCCCCTACAATGAGCAGTTCTTC
TRBJ2-3 TRBV10-2 many TRBD2 CASRERGGTDTQYF TGCGCCAGCAGAGAGCGGGGGGGCACAGATACGCAGTATTTT
TRBJ1-1 TRBV29-1 few - CSLTQGSYTEAFF TGCAGCTTGACACAGGGAAGCTACACTGAAGCTTTCTTT
TRBJ1-3 TRBV5-1 few - CASSSTPGSGNTIYF TGCGCCAGCAGCTCTACCCCAGGGTCTGGAAACACCATATATTTT
TRBJ2-1 TRBV6-5 few TRBD2 CASSYARGGNEQFF TGTGCCAGCAGTTACGCTCGGGGGGGGAATGAGCAGTTCTTC
TRBJ2-3 TRBV7-6 - - CASSWQDSATDTQYF TGTGCCAGCAGCTGGCAAGATAGCGCCACAGATACGCAGTATTTT
TRBJ2-7 TRBV6-5 few TRBD2 CASRIGLAPDEQYF TGTGCCAGCAGGATCGGACTAGCTCCGGACGAGCAGTACTTC
TRBJ2-5 TRBV4-2 - TRBD2 CASSLIAGGPGGGETQYF TGTGCCAGCAGCCTTATAGCGGGAGGGCCTGGAGGTGGAGAGACCCAGTACTTC
TRBJ1-2 TRBV29-1 few - CSIRGLGAYGYTF TGCAGCATTCGCGGGCTCGGGGCCTATGGCTACACCTTC
TRBJ2-7 TRBV12-3/TRBV12-4 - - CASSLTAGGGYEQYF TGTGCCAGCAGTTTAACGGCAGGGGGAGGCTACGAGCAGTACTTC